The next 14 T cell receptor beta chains were all read from a single sample in a study of T cells in Graves' hyperthyroidism and ophthalmopathy. Amplification targeted TCR beta CDR3 regions from RNA transcripts. With the HTBI primer set, the TCR CDR3 went through a first round of RT-PCR. TCRdb ran MiXCR on the multiplex PCR reads and lists one entry per CDR3 protein. The repertoire holds some 530,000 distinct CDR3 sequences, with around a fifth as singletons. Sequenced material: blood. Receptor source: a woman aged 70-85 years with Graves' ophthalmopathy.

This clonotype has ten or more counts. DNA of the CDR3: TGTGCCAGCAGTGTACAGTCCTACGAGCAGTACTTC. It encodes CASSVQSYEQYF. The chain combines TRBV2 with TRBJ2-7; D remains ambiguous. V dropped 4 bases and J dropped 1 base, with 5 bases sitting between them. CDR1 and CDR2 (germline): SNHLY, FYNNEI. The CDR3 length is 12 residues.

This clonotype has a handful of counts. The rearrangement uses TRBV19 and TRBJ1-1; no reliable D call. There are 15 residues in the CDR3. The germline V and J ends were trimmed by 3 bases and 2 bases, with 13 bases remaining between them. The germline gives CDR1 LNHDA, CDR2 SQIVND (reference sequence). The CDR3 DNA reads TGTGCCAGTAGTATTGGTGCAGGATATAACACTGAAGCTTTCTTT. Its protein is CASSIGAGYNTEAFF.

Note on this clonotype: A much larger clonotype is one base distant, so this may be a read error. The chain combines TRBV12-3 or TRBV12-4 with TRBJ2-2, with D perhaps TRBD1 or TRBD2 (5 bases each). This CDR3 region has 15 residues. The CDR3 sequence: CSSSFGTQSAGELFF. Here the CDR3 DNA reads TGTTCCAGCAGTTTCGGGACCCAAAGCGCCGGGGAGCTGTTTTTT.

This clonotype turned up a few times. The chain links TRBV5-1 to TRBJ2-7; the D gene is possibly TRBD1 (7 bases). The CDR3 contains 15 residues. Germline V gene data show CDR1 as SGHRS and CDR2 as YFSETQ. Trimming shortened V by 4 bases and J by 1 base, and 15 bases separated the two germline ends. CDR3 in amino acids: CASSPGDSHSYEQYF. Here the CDR3 DNA reads TGCGCCAGCAGCCCGGGGGACAGTCATTCCTACGAGCAGTACTTC. The full variable domain, with the rest looked up from reference TRBV5-1 and TRBJ2-7, is KAGVTQTPRYLIKTRGQQVTLSCSPISGHRSVSWYQQTPGQGLQFLFEYFSETQRNKGNFPGRFSGRQFSNSRSEMNVSTLELGDSALYLCASSPGDSHSYEQYFGPGTRLTVT.

This clonotype occurred a few times. The V and J genes are TRBV20-1 and TRBJ1-1; perhaps TRBD1 as D (5 bases). V gave up 2 bases and J gave up 5 bases, with 15 bases separating them. The length of the CDR3 is 14 residues. The germline V gene has CDR1 DFQATT and CDR2 SNEGSKA (reference sequence). CDR3 protein: CSARHLGGTTEAFF. As DNA, the CDR3 is TGCAGTGCTAGACACCTGGGGGGTACGACTGAAGCTTTCTTT.

This rearrangement joins TRBV10-1 to TRBJ1-4; D not resolved. Trimming removed 3 bases from V and 2 bases from J, with 4 bases in between. This CDR3 spans 13 amino acids. Looked up from germline, CDR1 is WNHNN and CDR2 is SYGVQD (reference sequence). Here the CDR3 reads CASSESTNEKLFF. As DNA, the CDR3 is TGCGCCAGCAGTGAATCCACTAATGAAAAACTGTTTTTT.

At least ten counts were recorded for this clonotype. The chain links TRBV3-1 to TRBJ2-3; D is possibly TRBD1 (6 bases). The ends were cut back, 1 base at V and 1 base at J, with 9 bases in the middle. CDR3 size: 15 residues. CDR1 is LGHDT and CDR2 is YNNKEL in the germline V gene (reference sequence). This chain's CDR3 is CASSQVGHRTDTQYF. The CDR3 coding sequence is TGTGCCAGCAGCCAAGTGGGACACCGCACAGATACGCAGTATTTT.

V usage is TRBV7-8 and J usage is TRBJ2-5; 9 bases agree with TRBD2. Germline trimming cut 1 base from V and 4 bases from J; bases unmatched to any gene: 7. There are 16 residues in the CDR3. Germline V gene sequence: CDR1 SGHVS, CDR2 FQNEAQ. CDR3 nucleotides: TGTGCCAGCAGCTTAGGCGGGAGGGCCTGGGGAGAGACCCAGTACTTC. Amino acids: CASSLGGRAWGETQYF.

The chain has TRBV9 and TRBJ1-4; 7 nucleotides line up with TRBD1. This CDR3 is built from 15 residues. The J segment lost 5 bases and the V segment lost 3 bases, leaving 7 bases of the junction unmatched. In germline, CDR1 is SGDLS, CDR2 YYNGEE. This CDR3 is CASSGQGGLNEKLFF. CDR3 sequence (DNA): TGTGCCAGCAGCGGACAGGGAGGCTTAAATGAAAAACTGTTTTTT.

The V call is TRBV9, the J call TRBJ1-5; no definite D call. This CDR3 has 14 amino acids. Between the trimmed V and J ends, which lost 0 bases and 5 bases, there was a span of 9 bases. CDR1 and CDR2 from the germline V gene are SGDLS and YYNGEE. The CDR3 is CASSVASGDQPQHF. The CDR3 DNA reads TGTGCCAGCAGCGTAGCGAGCGGGGATCAGCCCCAGCATTTT.

This clonotype was seen a few times. The rearrangement joins TRBV29-1 to TRBJ2-1; TRBD2 aligns across 7 bases. There are 14 residues in the CDR3. Trimming at V came to 8 bases and at J to 0 bases, leaving 7 bases not matched to a gene. Germline-derived CDR1 and CDR2 are SQVTM and ANQGSEA. The DNA of the CDR3 is TGCAGCACCGGGGGGAGTGGCTCCTACAATGAGCAGTTCTTC. Translation: CSTGGSGSYNEQFF.

This clonotype appeared a few times. The chain couples TRBV5-1 to TRBJ2-3; 10 bases are a match to TRBD2. The CDR3 contains 16 residues. V trimming: 0 bases; J trimming: 5 bases; junction bases outside the gene matches: 6. CDR1 and CDR2 from the germline V gene are SGHRS and YFSETQ. CDR3 in amino acids: CASSLAIAGGGDTQYF. DNA of the CDR3: TGCGCCAGCAGCTTGGCAATAGCGGGAGGAGGAGATACGCAGTATTTT.

This clonotype has a handful of counts. The chain couples TRBV7-9 to TRBJ2-6; 8 bases fit TRBD1. Looked up from germline, CDR1 is SEHNR and CDR2 is FQNEAQ (reference sequence). The CDR3 extends over 16 amino acids. V dropped 3 bases and J dropped 4; count of bases not matched to a gene: 5. In nucleotides, the CDR3 is TGTGCCAGCAGCTTGGACAGGGCGGAAGGGGCCAACGTCCTGACTTTC. As protein: CASSLDRAEGANVLTF.

The chain joins TRBV28 to TRBJ1-3; perhaps TRBD1 as D (6 bases). This CDR3 contains 14 residues. Trimming shortened V by 6 bases and J by 7 bases, and 16 bases separated the two germline ends. Germline lookup yields CDR1 MDHEN and CDR2 SYDVKM. Written as DNA, the CDR3 is TGTGCCAGCAGGCGGCAGGGGCGTGTCAACACCATATATTTT. As protein: CASRRQGRVNTIYF. The full variable domain, completed using reference TRBV28 and TRBJ1-3, is DVKVTQSSRYLVKRTGEKVFLECVQDMDHENMFWYRQDPGLGLRLIYFSYDVKMKEKGDIPEGYSVSREKKERFSLILESASTNQTSMYLCASRRQGRVNTIYFGEGSWLTVV.